This TCR beta chain comes out of a study of blood T cell repertoires in COVID-19. Per the authors' pipeline: The authors estimated nucleated cell counts from reference gene primer amplification. This table comes from immunoSEQ multiplex PCR, and its TCRdb copy is limited to in-frame clones, with some not included. The V and J calls and clone size are taken from that table; D and trimming were inferred from the DNA. The table records around 160,000 clones, 80% to 85% of them present only once. Everyone who took part was roughly 18 to 89 years old, and they came from about two dozen US areas. Self-reported history from a screening survey and questionnaire set each donor's cohort. Symptom resolution, clearance, or two negative PCRs marked the recovered donors of Cohort 3. The sequence was collected from a woman aged 55-69 years who had recovered from COVID-19. Sequencing was carried out using PBMCs or T cells enriched from blood (not recorded which).

This chain's CDR3 is CASSQDISGSYNEQFF. The CDR3 DNA reads TGTGCCAGCAGCCAAGATATCAGCGGGAGCTACAATGAGCAGTTCTTC. The genes are TRBV4-2 and TRBJ2-1; the match to TRBD2 covers 8 bases. V lost 0 bases to trimming and J lost 3 bases; unmatched junction nucleotides: 4. Germline loops: CDR1 LGHNA, CDR2 YNFKEQ. The CDR3 is 16 residues long.